Presented here are 15 T cell receptor beta chains from one specimen sequenced in a study of blood T cell repertoires in COVID-19. Clones were sequenced by immunoSEQ multiplex PCR, and TCRdb holds only the in-frame ones, with some missing. The repertoire includes some 400,000 clones, 90% of them detected once, and approximately 6.2% sits in the top ten. Sequencing was done on a sample of peripheral blood. The receptors originated from a man aged 18 to 35 with active or convalescent COVID-19.

The chain has TRBV9 and TRBJ2-3; D may be TRBD2 (6 bases). This CDR3 comprises 15 residues. From germline, CDR1 is SGDLS and CDR2 YYNGEE. Trimming cost V 3 bases and J 3 bases, with 14 bases left between them. CDR3 DNA: TGTGCCAGCAGCGGAGGCGGGACCGAGACAGATACGCAGTATTTT. As protein: CASSGGGTETDTQYF.

The chain is built from TRBV15 and TRBJ2-1; D is perhaps TRBD2 (7 bases). Germline V gives CDR1 LNHNV, CDR2 YYDKDF (reference sequence). V was shortened by 1 base and J by 2 bases, with 12 bases between the two germline ends. CDR3 length: 16 residues. CDR3 amino acids: CATSRGGGGTYNEQFF. CDR3 DNA: TGTGCCACCAGCAGAGGAGGGGGGGGTACCTACAATGAGCAGTTCTTC.

The rearrangement uses TRBV19 and TRBJ1-2; the match to TRBD1 covers 12 bases. This CDR3 has 14 residues. Germline CDR1 is LNHDA and CDR2 is SQIVND (reference sequence). V lost 7 bases, J lost 5 bases, and 5 bases stayed unmatched. CDR3 in amino acids: CASTGTGGGYGYTF. The CDR3 region has the DNA TGTGCCAGTACCGGGACAGGGGGCGGTTATGGCTACACCTTC.

This rearrangement joins TRBV18 to TRBJ2-5, with 9 bases identical to TRBD2. Germline V CDR1 and CDR2: KGHSH, LQKENI. J gave up 4 bases and V 1 base, and 13 bases lay outside the gene matches. The CDR3 has 18 amino acids. CDR3 region: CASSPLTTGGGAGETQYF. The CDR3 DNA reads TGTGCCAGCTCACCACTGACTACTGGCGGGGGGGCCGGAGAGACCCAGTACTTC.

The rearrangement links TRBV7-9 to TRBJ1-1; a weak D match, TRBD1 (5 bases). This CDR3 contains 14 residues. V lost 5 bases and J lost 0, with 10 bases in between. Germline V CDR1 and CDR2: SEHNR, FQNEAQ (reference sequence). CDR3 amino acids: CASSQQALNTEAFF. CDR3 nucleotides: TGTGCCAGCAGCCAACAGGCACTGAACACTGAAGCTTTCTTT. Full variable domain (rest looked up from reference TRBV7-9 and TRBJ1-1): DTGVSQNPRHKITKRGQNVTFRCDPISEHNRLYWYRQTLGQGPEFLTYFQNEAQLEKSRLLSDRFSAERPKGSFSTLEIQRTEQGDSAMYLCASSQQALNTEAFFGQGTRLTVV.

V is TRBV7-2 and J is TRBJ1-1; TRBD1 agrees at 9 bases. V lost 5 bases, J lost 0 bases, and 10 bases stayed unmatched. Germline CDR1 is SGHTA and CDR2 is FQGNSA. The CDR3 is 17 amino acids. CDR3 sequence reads: CASSRPPGTGMNTEAFF. In nucleotides, the CDR3 is TGTGCCAGCAGCCGGCCTCCCGGGACAGGGATGAACACTGAAGCTTTCTTT.

The chain recombines TRBV10-2 with TRBJ2-1, with 9 nucleotides matching TRBD2. Germline-derived CDR1 and CDR2 are WSHSY and SAAADI. This CDR3 is 16 amino acids long. Trimming took 6 bases from V and 5 from J; bases not matched to a gene: 11. The CDR3: CASSQIAGGNHNEQFF. In DNA, the CDR3 is TGCGCCAGCAGCCAGATTGCGGGGGGGAACCACAATGAGCAGTTCTTC.

The chain uses TRBV4-3 and TRBJ2-7; 8 nucleotides match TRBD2. The CDR3 runs to 15 residues. Trimming cost V 1 base and J 1 base; bases outside gene matches: 3. Germline values: CDR1 LGHNA, CDR2 YSLEER. The CDR3 protein is CASSQGTSPSYEQYF. The CDR3 nucleotides are TGCGCCAGCAGCCAAGGGACTAGCCCGTCCTACGAGCAGTACTTC.

This chain joins TRBV4-1 and TRBJ2-3, with 10 bases that match TRBD2. Germline V gene sequence: CDR1 MGHRA, CDR2 YSYEKL. With 5 bases clipped from V and 0 bases from J, the junction kept 5 bases outside the gene matches. The CDR3 spans 16 residues. The CDR3 spells CASSGRTSGSTDTQYF. The CDR3 coding sequence is TGCGCCAGCAGCGGGCGGACTAGCGGTAGCACAGATACGCAGTATTTT.

V gene TRBV3-1 (or the pseudogene TRBV3-2) combines with J gene TRBJ2-5; 8 nucleotides align to TRBD1. V lost 8 bases and J lost 5; bases outside the gene matches: 10. The CDR3 extends over 14 amino acids. Germline CDR1 and CDR2: LGHDT and YNNKEL (reference sequence). In nucleotides, the CDR3 is TGTGCCAGCCGGGAAGCAGGGGGCTGGGAGACCCAGTACTTC. Encoded protein: CASREAGGWETQYF.

The gene calls are TRBV30 and TRBJ2-5, with 7 bases matching TRBD2. The CDR3 contains 13 residues. V gave up 4 bases and J gave up 5 bases; unmatched junction bases: 7. Germline assignment: CDR1 GTSNPN and CDR2 SVGIG (reference sequence). The CDR3, as DNA: TGTGCCTGGAACTTGGGGGGGTCGGAGACCCAGTACTTC. Its protein is CAWNLGGSETQYF.

The rearrangement uses TRBV18 and TRBJ2-5; 8 nucleotides match TRBD1. In germline, CDR1 is KGHSH, CDR2 LQKENI. V lost 4 bases and J lost 4; bases outside the gene matches: 2. This CDR3 region has 13 residues. CDR3 region: CASSRGTGETQYF. In nucleotides, the CDR3 is TGTGCCAGCTCACGTGGGACAGGAGAGACCCAGTACTTC.

J is TRBJ1-1 and V is TRBV9, with a tentative D call TRBD1 (6 bases). Germline V gene data show CDR1 as SGDLS and CDR2 as YYNGEE. Trimming removed 4 bases at V and 1 base at J, with 20 bases between. This CDR3 comprises 17 residues. The CDR3 coding sequence is TGTGCCAGCAGCCCAAGTCGGGGCAACAGGGAGAACACTGAAGCTTTCTTT. It specifies CASSPSRGNRENTEAFF.

The V and J genes are TRBV7-9 and TRBJ2-3; weak D call: TRBD1 (5 bases). V dropped 5 bases and J dropped 0 bases, with 12 bases sitting between them. The CDR3 consists of 15 residues. The germline CDR1 and CDR2 sequences are SEHNR and FQNEAQ (reference sequence). The CDR3 DNA reads TGTGCCAGCAGCGAGCAGGGAACGAGCACAGATACGCAGTATTTT. Its protein product is CASSEQGTSTDTQYF.

This clone was seen a single time. The chain is built from TRBV3-1 (or the pseudogene TRBV3-2) and TRBJ2-5; D is unclear. CDR3 length: 14 residues. Germline-derived CDR1 and CDR2 are LGHDT and YNNKEL (reference sequence). The V end was cut by 1 base, the J end by 3 bases, with 9 bases between. The CDR3 nucleotides read TGTGCCAGCAGCCAAGGAGGTATAGAAGAGACCCAGTACTTC. This gives the protein CASSQGGIEETQYF.